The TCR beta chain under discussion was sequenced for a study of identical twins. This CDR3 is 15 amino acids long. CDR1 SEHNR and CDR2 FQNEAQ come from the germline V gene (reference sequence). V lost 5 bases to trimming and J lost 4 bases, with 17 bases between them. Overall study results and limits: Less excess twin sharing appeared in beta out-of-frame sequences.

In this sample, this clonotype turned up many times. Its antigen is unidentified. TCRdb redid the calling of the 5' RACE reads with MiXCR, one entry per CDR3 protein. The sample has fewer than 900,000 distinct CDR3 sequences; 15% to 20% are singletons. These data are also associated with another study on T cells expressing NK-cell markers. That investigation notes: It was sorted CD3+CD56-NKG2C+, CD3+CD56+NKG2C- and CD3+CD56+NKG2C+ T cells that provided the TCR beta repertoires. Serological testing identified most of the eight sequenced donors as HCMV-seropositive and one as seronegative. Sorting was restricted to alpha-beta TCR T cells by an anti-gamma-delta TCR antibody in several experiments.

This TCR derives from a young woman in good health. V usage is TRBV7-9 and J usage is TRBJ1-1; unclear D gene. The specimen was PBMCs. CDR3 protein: CASSHPGSKATEAFF. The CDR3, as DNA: TGTGCCAGCAGCCATCCGGGCTCTAAGGCCACTGAAGCTTTCTTT.